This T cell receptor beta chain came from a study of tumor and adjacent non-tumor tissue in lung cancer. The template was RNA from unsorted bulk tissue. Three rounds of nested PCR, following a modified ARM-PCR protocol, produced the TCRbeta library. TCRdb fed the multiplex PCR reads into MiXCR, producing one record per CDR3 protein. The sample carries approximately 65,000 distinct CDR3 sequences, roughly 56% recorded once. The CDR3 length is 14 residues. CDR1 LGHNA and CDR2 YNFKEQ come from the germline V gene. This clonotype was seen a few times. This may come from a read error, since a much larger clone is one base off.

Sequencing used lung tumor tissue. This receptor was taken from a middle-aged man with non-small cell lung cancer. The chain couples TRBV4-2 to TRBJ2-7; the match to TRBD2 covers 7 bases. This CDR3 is CPSSQDGGEGEQYF. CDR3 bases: TGTCCCAGCAGCCAAGATGGGGGGGAGGGAGAGCAGTACTTC.